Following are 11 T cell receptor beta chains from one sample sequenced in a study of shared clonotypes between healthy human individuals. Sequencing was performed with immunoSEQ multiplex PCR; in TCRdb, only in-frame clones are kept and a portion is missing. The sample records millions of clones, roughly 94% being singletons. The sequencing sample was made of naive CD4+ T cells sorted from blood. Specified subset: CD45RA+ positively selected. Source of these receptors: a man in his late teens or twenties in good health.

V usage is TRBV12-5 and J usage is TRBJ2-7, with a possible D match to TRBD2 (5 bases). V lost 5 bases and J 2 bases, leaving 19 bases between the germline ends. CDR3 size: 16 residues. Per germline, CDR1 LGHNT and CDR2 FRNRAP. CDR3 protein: CASGTLTTPGTYEQYF. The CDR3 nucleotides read TGTGCTAGTGGTACCTTGACTACCCCAGGCACCTACGAGCAGTACTTC.

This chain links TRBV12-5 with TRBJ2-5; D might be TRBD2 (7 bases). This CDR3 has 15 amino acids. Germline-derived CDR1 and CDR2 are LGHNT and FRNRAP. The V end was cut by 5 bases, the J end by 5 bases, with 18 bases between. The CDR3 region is CASGGIGGRGETQYF. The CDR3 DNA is TGTGCTAGTGGTGGGATCGGGGGGCGAGGTGAGACCCAGTACTTC.

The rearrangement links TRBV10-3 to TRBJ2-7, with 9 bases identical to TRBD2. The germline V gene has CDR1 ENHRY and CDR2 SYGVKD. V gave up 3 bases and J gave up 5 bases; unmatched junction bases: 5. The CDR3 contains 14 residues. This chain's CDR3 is CAISDSLAGHEQYF. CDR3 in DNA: TGTGCCATCAGTGATTCTCTAGCGGGACACGAGCAGTACTTC.

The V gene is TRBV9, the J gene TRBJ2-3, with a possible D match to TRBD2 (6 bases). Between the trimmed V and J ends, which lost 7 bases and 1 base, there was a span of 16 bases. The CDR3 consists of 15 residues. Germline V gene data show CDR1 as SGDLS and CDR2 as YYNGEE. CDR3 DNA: TGTGCCAGCGACTCCTTGGGACTCCGCACAGATACGCAGTATTTT. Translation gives CASDSLGLRTDTQYF.

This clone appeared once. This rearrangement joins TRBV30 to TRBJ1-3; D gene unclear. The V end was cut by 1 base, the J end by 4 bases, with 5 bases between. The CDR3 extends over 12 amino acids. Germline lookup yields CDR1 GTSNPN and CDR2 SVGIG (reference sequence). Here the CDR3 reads CAWSAQGNTIYF. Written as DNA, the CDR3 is TGTGCCTGGAGTGCCCAGGGAAACACCATATATTTT.

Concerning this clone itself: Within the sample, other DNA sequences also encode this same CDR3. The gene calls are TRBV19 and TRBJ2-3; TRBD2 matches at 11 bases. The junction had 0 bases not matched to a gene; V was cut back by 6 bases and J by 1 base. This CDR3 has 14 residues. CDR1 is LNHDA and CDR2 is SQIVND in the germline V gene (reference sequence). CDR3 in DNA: TGTGCCAGTAGACTAGCGGGAGGCACAGATACGCAGTATTTT. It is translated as CASRLAGGTDTQYF.

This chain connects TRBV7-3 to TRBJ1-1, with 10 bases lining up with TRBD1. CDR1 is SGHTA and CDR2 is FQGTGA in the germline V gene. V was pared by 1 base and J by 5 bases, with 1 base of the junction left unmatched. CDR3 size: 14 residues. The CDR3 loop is CASSLRQGATEAFF. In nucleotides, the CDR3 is TGTGCCAGCAGCTTAAGACAGGGGGCAACTGAAGCTTTCTTT.

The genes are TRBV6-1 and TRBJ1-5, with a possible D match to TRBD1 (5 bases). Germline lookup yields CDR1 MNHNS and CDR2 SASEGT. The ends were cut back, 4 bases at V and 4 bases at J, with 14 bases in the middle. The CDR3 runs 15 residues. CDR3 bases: TGTGCCAGCAGTGGCGGGACGACTGGTAATCAGCCCCAGCATTTT. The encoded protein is CASSGGTTGNQPQHF.

Written as DNA, the CDR3 is TGTGCCAGCAGCCCCCACCAAGGGTTAGGGGATTCACCCCTCCACTTT. It yields the protein CASSPHQGLGDSPLHF. This sequence joins TRBV9 and TRBJ1-6; the D gene is possibly TRBD1 (5 bases). Germline CDR1 reads SGDLS; CDR2 reads YYNGEE. V was cut by 4 bases and J by 8 bases, with 19 bases left in between. This CDR3 region has 16 residues.

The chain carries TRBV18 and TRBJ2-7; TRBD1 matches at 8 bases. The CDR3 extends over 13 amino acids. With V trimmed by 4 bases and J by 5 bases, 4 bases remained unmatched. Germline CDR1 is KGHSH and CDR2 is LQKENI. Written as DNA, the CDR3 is TGTGCCAGCTCACTGCCAGGGGGCGACGAGCAGTACTTC. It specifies CASSLPGGDEQYF.

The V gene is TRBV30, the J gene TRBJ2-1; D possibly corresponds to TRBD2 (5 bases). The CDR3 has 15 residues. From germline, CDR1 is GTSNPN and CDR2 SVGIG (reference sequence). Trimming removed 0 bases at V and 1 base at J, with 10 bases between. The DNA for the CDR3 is TGTGCCTGGAGTGTACTGAGGGTGTCCTACAATGAGCAGTTCTTC. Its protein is CAWSVLRVSYNEQFF.